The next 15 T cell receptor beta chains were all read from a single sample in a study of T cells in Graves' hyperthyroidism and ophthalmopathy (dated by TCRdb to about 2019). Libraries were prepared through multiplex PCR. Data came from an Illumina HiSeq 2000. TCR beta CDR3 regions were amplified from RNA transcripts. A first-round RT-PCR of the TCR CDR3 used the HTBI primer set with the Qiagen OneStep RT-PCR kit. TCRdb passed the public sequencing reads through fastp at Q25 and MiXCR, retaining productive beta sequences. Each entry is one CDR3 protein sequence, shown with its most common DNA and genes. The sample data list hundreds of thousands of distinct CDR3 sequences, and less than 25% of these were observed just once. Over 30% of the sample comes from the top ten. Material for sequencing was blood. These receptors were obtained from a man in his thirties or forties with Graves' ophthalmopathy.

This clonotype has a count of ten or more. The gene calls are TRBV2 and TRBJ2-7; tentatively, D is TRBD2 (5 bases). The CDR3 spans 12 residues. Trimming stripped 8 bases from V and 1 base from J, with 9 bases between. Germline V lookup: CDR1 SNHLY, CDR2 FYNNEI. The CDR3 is CASGERSYEQYF. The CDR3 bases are TGTGCCAGCGGGGAGCGGTCCTACGAGCAGTACTTC.

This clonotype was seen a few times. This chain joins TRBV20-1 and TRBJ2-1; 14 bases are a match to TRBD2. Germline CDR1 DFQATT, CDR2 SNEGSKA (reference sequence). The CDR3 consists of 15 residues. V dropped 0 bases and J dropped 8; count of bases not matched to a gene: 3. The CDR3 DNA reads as TGCAGTGCTAGAGAGGGGACTAGCGGGAGCTATGAGCAGTTCTTC. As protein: CSAREGTSGSYEQFF.

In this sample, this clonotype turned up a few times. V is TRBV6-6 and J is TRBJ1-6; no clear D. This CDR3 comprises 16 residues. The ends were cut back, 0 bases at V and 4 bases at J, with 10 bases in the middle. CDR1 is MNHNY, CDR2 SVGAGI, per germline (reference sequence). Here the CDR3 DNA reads TGTGCCAGCAGTTACTCGGCCAGAGTTTATAATTCACCCCTCCACTTT. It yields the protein CASSYSARVYNSPLHF.

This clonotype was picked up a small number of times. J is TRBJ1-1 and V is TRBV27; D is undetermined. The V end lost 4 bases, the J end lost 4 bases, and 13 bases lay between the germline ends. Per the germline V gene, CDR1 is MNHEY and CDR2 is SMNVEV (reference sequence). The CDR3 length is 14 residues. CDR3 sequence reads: CASSSTGSVTEAFF. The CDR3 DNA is TGTGCCAGCAGTTCCACCGGGTCGGTCACTGAAGCTTTCTTT.

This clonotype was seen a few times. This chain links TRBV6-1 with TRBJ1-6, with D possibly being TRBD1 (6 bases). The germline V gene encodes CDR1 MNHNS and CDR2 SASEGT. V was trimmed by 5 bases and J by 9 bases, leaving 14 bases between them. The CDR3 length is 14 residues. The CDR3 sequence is CASSSTGLGSPLHF. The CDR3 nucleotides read TGTGCCAGCAGTTCCACAGGGTTGGGTTCACCCCTCCACTTT.

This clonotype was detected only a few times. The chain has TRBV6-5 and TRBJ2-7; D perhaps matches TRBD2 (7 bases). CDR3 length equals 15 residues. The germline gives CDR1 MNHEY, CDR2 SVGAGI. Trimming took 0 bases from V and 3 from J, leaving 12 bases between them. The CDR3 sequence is CASSYSEGGFYEQYF. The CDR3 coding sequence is TGTGCCAGCAGTTACTCGGAGGGGGGGTTCTACGAGCAGTACTTC.

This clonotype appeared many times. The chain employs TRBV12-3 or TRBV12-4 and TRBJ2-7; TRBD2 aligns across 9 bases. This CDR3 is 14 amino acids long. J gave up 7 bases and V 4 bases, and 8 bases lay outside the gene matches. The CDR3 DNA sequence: TGTGCCAGCAGTTCAACTAGCGGGCGGCTGGAGCAGTACTTC. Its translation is CASSSTSGRLEQYF.

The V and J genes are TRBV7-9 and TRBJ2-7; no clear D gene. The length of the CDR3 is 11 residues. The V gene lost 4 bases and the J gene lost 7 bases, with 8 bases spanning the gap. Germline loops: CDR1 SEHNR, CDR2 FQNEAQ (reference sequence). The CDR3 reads CASSSVEEQYF. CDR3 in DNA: TGTGCCAGCAGCTCTGTCGAGGAGCAGTACTTC.

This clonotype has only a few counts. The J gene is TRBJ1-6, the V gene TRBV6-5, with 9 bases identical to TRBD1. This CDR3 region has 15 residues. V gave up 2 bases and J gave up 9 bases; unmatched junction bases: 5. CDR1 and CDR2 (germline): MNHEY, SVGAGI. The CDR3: CASSYPGTGRSPLHF. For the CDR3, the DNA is TGTGCCAGCAGTTACCCGGGGACAGGGCGTTCACCCCTCCACTTT.

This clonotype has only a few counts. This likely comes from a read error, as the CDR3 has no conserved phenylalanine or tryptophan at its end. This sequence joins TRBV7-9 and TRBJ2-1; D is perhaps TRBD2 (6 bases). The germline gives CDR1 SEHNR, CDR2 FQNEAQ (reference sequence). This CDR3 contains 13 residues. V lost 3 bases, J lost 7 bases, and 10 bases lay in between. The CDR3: CASSLGLANEQFL. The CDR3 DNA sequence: TGTGCCAGCAGCTTGGGACTTGCTAATGAGCAGTTCCTC.

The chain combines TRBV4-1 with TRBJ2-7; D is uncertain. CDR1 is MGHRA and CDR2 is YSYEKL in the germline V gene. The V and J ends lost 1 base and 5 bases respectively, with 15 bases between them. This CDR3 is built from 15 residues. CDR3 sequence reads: CASSQGAFSGDEQYF. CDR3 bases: TGCGCCAGCAGCCAAGGGGCCTTTTCGGGCGACGAGCAGTACTTC.

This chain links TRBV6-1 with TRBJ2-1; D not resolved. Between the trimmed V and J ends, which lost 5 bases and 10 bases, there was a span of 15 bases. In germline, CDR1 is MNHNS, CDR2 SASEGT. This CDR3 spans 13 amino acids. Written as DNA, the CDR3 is TGTGCCAGCAGTACTGCCAGCCCGGAGGAGCAGTTCTTC. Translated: CASSTASPEEQFF.

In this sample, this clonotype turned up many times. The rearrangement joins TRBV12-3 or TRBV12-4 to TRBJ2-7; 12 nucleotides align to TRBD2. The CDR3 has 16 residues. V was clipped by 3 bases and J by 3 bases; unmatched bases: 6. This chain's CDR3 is CASSFGLAGGGYEQYF. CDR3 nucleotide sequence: TGTGCCAGCAGTTTCGGCCTAGCGGGAGGGGGCTACGAGCAGTACTTC.

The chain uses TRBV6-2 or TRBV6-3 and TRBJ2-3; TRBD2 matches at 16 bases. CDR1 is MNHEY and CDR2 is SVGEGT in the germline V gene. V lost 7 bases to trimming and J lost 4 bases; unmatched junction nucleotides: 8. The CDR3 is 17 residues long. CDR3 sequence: CASISSGLAGGPDTQYF. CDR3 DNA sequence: TGTGCCAGCATCTCGTCGGGACTAGCGGGAGGGCCAGATACGCAGTATTTT.

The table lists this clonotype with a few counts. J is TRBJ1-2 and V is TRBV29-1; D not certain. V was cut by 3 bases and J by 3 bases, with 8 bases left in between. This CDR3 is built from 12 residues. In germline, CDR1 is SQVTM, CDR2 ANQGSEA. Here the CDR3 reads CSVDPEHYGYTF. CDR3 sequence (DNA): TGCAGCGTTGATCCCGAGCACTATGGCTACACCTTC.